The 5 T cell receptor beta chains reported below all come from one sample, sequenced in a study of cytomegalovirus exposure and HLA in healthy donors. Clones were read by immunoSEQ multiplex PCR, and TCRdb kept only the in-frame ones, dropping some. The table records about 160,000 clones, roughly 84% of them present only once. The specimen sequenced was PBMCs. The receptor set was obtained from a young man in good health and CMV-seropositive.

The chain uses TRBV28 and TRBJ1-2; a possible D gene is TRBD1 (5 bases). The length of the CDR3 is 15 residues. The V end was cut by 5 bases, the J end by 8 bases, with 21 bases between. Per germline, CDR1 MDHEN and CDR2 SYDVKM. For the CDR3, the DNA is TGTGCCAGCAGTCCCCCCTCTGGGGCGATACGGGGCTACACCTTC. It translates to CASSPPSGAIRGYTF.

The CDR3 loop reads CASSQAGWLLVRNEQFF. DNA of the CDR3: TGCGCCAGCAGCCAAGCGGGTTGGCTTCTTGTCCGAAATGAGCAGTTCTTC. V usage is TRBV4-1 and J usage is TRBJ2-1, with D unclear. The CDR3 length is 17 residues. The germline CDR1 and CDR2 sequences are MGHRA and YSYEKL. V dropped 1 base and J dropped 7 bases, with 20 bases sitting between them.

The chain employs TRBV4-1 and TRBJ2-1, with 7 bases that match TRBD2. The CDR3 has 12 amino acids. Germline values: CDR1 MGHRA, CDR2 YSYEKL. The trim removed 1 base at V and 15 bases at J, leaving 6 bases unmatched. The CDR3 DNA reads TGCGCCAGCAGCCAAGTGGGGGGGGAAGGGTTCTTC. Its protein product is CASSQVGGEGFF.

The gene calls are TRBV6-1 and TRBJ2-5; 10 bases match TRBD1. Unmatched junction bases numbered 8, after V lost 6 bases and J lost 4 bases. The CDR3 contains 15 residues. Germline values: CDR1 MNHNS, CDR2 SASEGT. The chain's CDR3 is CASSRNRDRGETQYF. CDR3 coding DNA: TGTGCCAGCAGCCGAAACCGGGACAGGGGAGAGACCCAGTACTTC.

This clone has just one count. The V and J genes are TRBV5-1 and TRBJ1-1; 7 bases agree with TRBD1. V lost 0 bases and J lost 4; bases outside the gene matches: 0. From germline, CDR1 is SGHRS and CDR2 YFSETQ. The CDR3 is made up of 13 amino acids. The CDR3 DNA sequence: TGCGCCAGCAGCTTGGACAGGGGCACTGAAGCTTTCTTT. It codes for CASSLDRGTEAFF.